This TCR beta chain was documented in a study of post-analysis software for immune sequencing data. Prepared libraries of TCR beta cDNA carried unique molecular identifiers. Around 500,000 cDNA molecules were obtained per 1 to 10 million input T cells. From the PCR reads, TCRdb called clonotypes with MiXCR, one entry per CDR3 protein. The data show 450,000 to 700,000 distinct CDR3 sequences, 44% seen once. In the case of this clonotype: Its antigen is still unknown.

Germline lookup yields CDR1 SEHNR and CDR2 FQNEAQ (reference sequence). The trim removed 2 bases at V and 8 bases at J, leaving 7 bases unmatched. CDR3 length equals 15 residues. Notes on the study in general: The five TRBV segments detected at higher frequency in patients than in controls included TRBV5-6, TRBV5-1 and TRBV20-1.

The source is a girl between 10 and 17 years old with multiple sclerosis. This chain uses TRBV7-9 with TRBJ2-1; 9 positions agree with TRBD1. The specimen was blood. The CDR3 bases are TGTGCCAGCAGCTTATCGGGACAGGGCTCTCATGAGCAGTTCTTC. This codes for CASSLSGQGSHEQFF.